Listed below are T cell receptor beta chains from one sample, sequenced in a study of T cell repertoires in ileal Crohn's disease. Clones were read by immunoSEQ multiplex PCR, and TCRdb kept only the in-frame ones, dropping some. The sample consists of 4,500 to 7,000 clones, about 80% of them appearing once. Sequenced input: ileal tissue. All receptors come from an adult with Crohn's disease. Both conserved end residues are part of each CDR3. Fields, in order: CDR3 protein, CDR3 DNA, clone size, J gene, D gene, V gene. D genes are given only for firm matches. The size entry is marked missing in some rows and otherwise reads once, few, many or a size class.

CDR3 protein: CASSLRQGQYF; CDR3 DNA: TGTGCCAGCAGCCTCCGACAGGGGCAGTACTTC; clone size: .; J gene: TRBJ2-7; D gene: TRBD1; V gene: TRBV5-5
CDR3 protein: CASSLTANNEQFF; CDR3 DNA: TGTGCCAGCAGCTTAACTGCAAACAATGAGCAGTTCTTC; clone size: few; J gene: TRBJ2-1; D gene: .; V gene: TRBV7-7
CDR3 protein: CASSQGGFVAGGPGELFF; CDR3 DNA: TGCGCCAGCAGCCAAGGAGGATTCGTAGCGGGGGGGCCCGGGGAGCTGTTTTTT; clone size: .; J gene: TRBJ2-2; D gene: TRBD2; V gene: TRBV4-1
CDR3 protein: CASSFNREEYF; CDR3 DNA: TGTGCCAGCAGCTTTAACAGGGAGGAGTACTTC; clone size: .; J gene: TRBJ2-7; D gene: .; V gene: TRBV5-4
CDR3 protein: CASSWLDYGYTF; CDR3 DNA: TGTGCCAGCAGTTGGCTGGACTATGGCTACACCTTC; clone size: .; J gene: TRBJ1-2; D gene: .; V gene: TRBV28
CDR3 protein: CSVEWSYEQYF; CDR3 DNA: TGCAGCGTTGAGTGGTCCTACGAGCAGTACTTC; clone size: .; J gene: TRBJ2-7; D gene: .; V gene: TRBV29-1
CDR3 protein: CASSFPGPDTEAFF; CDR3 DNA: TGTGCCAGCAGTTTCCCCGGTCCTGACACTGAAGCTTTCTTT; clone size: .; J gene: TRBJ1-1; D gene: .; V gene: TRBV28
CDR3 protein: CASGTSGDNEQFF; CDR3 DNA: TGTGCCAGCGGGACTAGCGGGGACAATGAGCAGTTCTTC; clone size: few; J gene: TRBJ2-1; D gene: TRBD2; V gene: TRBV27
CDR3 protein: CASGSPSSGNTIYF; CDR3 DNA: TGTGCCAGCGGCAGTCCCTCCTCTGGAAACACCATATATTTT; clone size: once; J gene: TRBJ1-3; D gene: .; V gene: TRBV27
CDR3 protein: CASSFTGGGETQYF; CDR3 DNA: TGTGCCAGCAGCTTTACAGGGGGGGGAGAGACCCAGTACTTC; clone size: once; J gene: TRBJ2-5; D gene: .; V gene: TRBV7-7
CDR3 protein: CASSEPRGAPPGELFF; CDR3 DNA: TGTGCCAGCAGCGAGCCCCGGGGGGCGCCCCCCGGGGAGCTGTTTTTT; clone size: .; J gene: TRBJ2-2; D gene: .; V gene: TRBV9
CDR3 protein: CASSSGGTKTEAFF; CDR3 DNA: TGTGCCAGCAGCTCGGGGGGTACTAAGACTGAAGCTTTCTTT; clone size: .; J gene: TRBJ1-1; D gene: .; V gene: TRBV11-3
CDR3 protein: CASSLAGGSSGNTIYF; CDR3 DNA: TGTGCCAGCAGCCTAGCGGGGGGGAGCTCTGGAAACACCATATATTTT; clone size: .; J gene: TRBJ1-3; D gene: .; V gene: TRBV9
CDR3 protein: CASSEYRAGEQYF; CDR3 DNA: TGTGCCAGCAGTGAGTACAGGGCGGGCGAGCAGTACTTC; clone size: .; J gene: TRBJ2-7; D gene: .; V gene: TRBV2
CDR3 protein: CASSEMTALNTEAFF; CDR3 DNA: TGTGCCAGCAGCGAGATGACAGCTTTGAACACTGAAGCTTTCTTT; clone size: .; J gene: TRBJ1-1; D gene: .; V gene: TRBV9
CDR3 protein: CASSLQTGSNYGYTF; CDR3 DNA: TGTGCCAGCAGCCTTCAGACAGGGAGTAACTATGGCTACACCTTC; clone size: .; J gene: TRBJ1-2; D gene: TRBD1; V gene: TRBV27
CDR3 protein: CASSGSGDQETQYF; CDR3 DNA: TGTGCCAGCAGCGGTTCAGGAGACCAAGAGACCCAGTACTTC; clone size: .; J gene: TRBJ2-5; D gene: .; V gene: TRBV9
CDR3 protein: CASRGQTSNQPQHF; CDR3 DNA: TGTGCCAGCAGGGGACAGACTAGCAATCAGCCCCAGCATTTT; clone size: .; J gene: TRBJ1-5; D gene: TRBD1; V gene: TRBV6-5